In its sample, the clone carrying this TCR beta chain was seen once. The data originate from a study of blood T cell repertoires in COVID-19. Turning to the study itself: In each case, the material was cDNA or gDNA derived from T cells, B-cell-depleted T cells, or PBMCs.

As processed by the authors: For nucleated cells, counts were estimated from reference gene primer amplification. The repertoire was sequenced with immunoSEQ multiplex PCR; TCRdb's copy has only in-frame clones and lacks some. For V, J and clone size, that table is used; D and trimming come from the DNA. In the table there are 35,000 to 50,000 clones, just under 70% of which are singletons. The V and J ends lost 2 bases and 2 bases respectively, with 17 bases between them. The CDR3 spans 16 residues. CDR1 SGHRS and CDR2 YFSETQ come from the germline V gene. The chain couples TRBV5-1 to TRBJ2-7; tentative D call: TRBD1 (6 bases). Material for sequencing was peripheral blood. The sequence was obtained from a man aged 80 or over with acute or convalescent COVID-19. The CDR3 is CASSFTPGVSTYEQYF. In nucleotides, the CDR3 is TGCGCCAGCAGCTTCACCCCAGGGGTCTCCACCTACGAGCAGTACTTC.